This T cell receptor beta chain comes out of a study of blood T cell repertoires in COVID-19 (dated by TCRdb to 2018 to 2021). About the study as a whole: Collaborator samples came from the United States, Italy and Spain and covered acute and convalescent phases of COVID-19. The prospective study material was composed of cDNA or gDNA derived from T cells, B-cell-depleted T cells, or PBMCs. The dataset comprised deeply sampled blood TCRbeta repertoires from subjects exposed to, actively infected with, or recovered from COVID-19. A freely available public database, intended as a resource for researchers studying the immune response to SARS-CoV-2, is where the repertoires were released. The samples were drawn from two sources: the first 160 participants of the ongoing ImmuneRACE study, and 1,200 or so subjects contributed by 6 global collaborators. Sample metadata almost always included a de-identified subject ID, COVID-19 status, age in years and sex. Where HLA class I and class II types were available, the types were taken from metadata supplied by the sample provider, not from assay-based typing. The paper as a whole reports these results and caveats: The quantity of clinical and demographic metadata differed by source and by participant and was supplied without curation.

TCRbeta CDR3 regions were amplified from genomic DNA using the immunoSEQ Assay, a bias-controlled multiplex PCR. Regarding the original processing steps: The number of nucleated cells in each sample was estimated from the amplification of reference gene primers within the assay. Sequence reads were collapsed and filtered to measure the absolute abundance of every unique TCRbeta CDR3 rearrangement. Productive Simpson clonality was computed per sample as the square root of Simpson's diversity index over productive rearrangements. TCRdb took over this immuneACCESS table, retaining in-frame rearrangements with V and J assigned. Such tables are incomplete; in checked studies, under half of the missing clones stem from an unresolved V gene, and the remainder is unexplained. From that table come the V and J calls and clone size; the DNA was used to work out D and trimming. The sample table records about 220,000 clones; roughly 87% of these occur just once. Over 1.5% of the sample lies in the top ten.

This clone was found a few times. Its cognate antigen has yet to be identified. Nothing much larger sits one base from this clone, and base qualities are not available. The collaborating institutions used their own protocols to collect whole blood in K2EDTA tubes. For TCRbeta analysis, collaborators shipped samples as frozen whole blood, isolated PBMCs, or DNA extracted from either of those sample types. The specimen was peripheral blood. The sequence came from a middle-aged man with active or convalescent COVID-19.

The DNA sequence reads TGTGCCAGCAGTGTGGGAGATTCACCCCTCCACTTT. This encodes CASSVGDSPLHF. The V gene is TRBV2 and the J gene is TRBJ1-6; confidence is insufficient to name the D gene. V loses 4 bases, J loses 8 bases, and the germline ends lie 6 bases apart. The CDR3 goes from the cysteine to the phenylalanine over 12 residues. Only the CDR3 region is kept as DNA, spanning 36 bases read in frame from base 1. Via the germline V gene, CDR1 is SNHLY and CDR2 FYNNEI.